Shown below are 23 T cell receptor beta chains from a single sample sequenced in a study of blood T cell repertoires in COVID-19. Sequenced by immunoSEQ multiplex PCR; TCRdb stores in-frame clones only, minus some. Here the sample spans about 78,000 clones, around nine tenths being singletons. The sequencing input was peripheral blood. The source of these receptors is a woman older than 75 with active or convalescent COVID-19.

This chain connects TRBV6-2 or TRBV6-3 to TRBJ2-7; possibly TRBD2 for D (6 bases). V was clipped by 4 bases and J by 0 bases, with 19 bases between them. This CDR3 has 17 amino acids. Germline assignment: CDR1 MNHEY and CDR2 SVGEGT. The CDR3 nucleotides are TGTGCCAGCAGTTCCCACCCTCCGGGACTTATCTCCTACGAGCAGTACTTC. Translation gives CASSSHPPGLISYEQYF.

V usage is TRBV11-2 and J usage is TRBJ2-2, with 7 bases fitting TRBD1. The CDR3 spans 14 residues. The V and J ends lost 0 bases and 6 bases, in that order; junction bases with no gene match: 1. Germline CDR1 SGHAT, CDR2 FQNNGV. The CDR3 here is CASSLDGQAGELFF. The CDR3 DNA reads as TGTGCCAGCAGCTTAGATGGACAGGCCGGGGAGCTGTTTTTT. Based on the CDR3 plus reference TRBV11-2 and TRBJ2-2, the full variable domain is EAGVAQSPRYKIIEKRQSVAFWCNPISGHATLYWYQQILGQGPKLLIQFQNNGVVDDSQLPKDRFSAERLKGVDSTLKIQPAKLEDSAVYLCASSLDGQAGELFFGEGSRLTVL.

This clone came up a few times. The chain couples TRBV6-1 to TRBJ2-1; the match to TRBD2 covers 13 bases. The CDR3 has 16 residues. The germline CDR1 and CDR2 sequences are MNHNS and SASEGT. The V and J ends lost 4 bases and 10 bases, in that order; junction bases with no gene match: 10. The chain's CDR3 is CASSGTSGGVSGEQFF. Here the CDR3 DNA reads TGTGCCAGCAGTGGAACTAGCGGGGGGGTATCAGGGGAGCAGTTCTTC.

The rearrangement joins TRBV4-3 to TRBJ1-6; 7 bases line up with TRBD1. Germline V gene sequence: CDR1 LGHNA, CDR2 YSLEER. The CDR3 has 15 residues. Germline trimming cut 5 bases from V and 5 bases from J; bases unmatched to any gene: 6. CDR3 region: CASSVGDRNNSPLHF. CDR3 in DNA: TGCGCCAGCAGCGTAGGGGACAGAAATAATTCACCCCTCCACTTT.

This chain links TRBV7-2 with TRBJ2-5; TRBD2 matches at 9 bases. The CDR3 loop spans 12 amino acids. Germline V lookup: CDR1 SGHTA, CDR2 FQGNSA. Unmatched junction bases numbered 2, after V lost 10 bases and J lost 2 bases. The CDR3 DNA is TGTGCCACTAGCGGGGCTCAAGAGACCCAGTACTTC. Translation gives CATSGAQETQYF. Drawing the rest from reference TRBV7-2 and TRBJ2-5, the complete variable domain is GAGVSQSPSNKVTEKGKDVELRCDPISGHTALYWYRQSLGQGLEFLIYFQGNSAPDKSGLPSDRFSAERTGGSVSTLTIQRTQQEDSAVYLCATSGAQETQYFGPGTRLLVL.

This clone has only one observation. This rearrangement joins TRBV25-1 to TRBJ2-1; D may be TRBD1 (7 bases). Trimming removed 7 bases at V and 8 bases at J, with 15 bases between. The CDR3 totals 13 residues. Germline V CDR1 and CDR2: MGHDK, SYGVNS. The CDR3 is CASIGGGGDEQFF. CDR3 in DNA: TGTGCCAGCATCGGAGGGGGCGGGGATGAGCAGTTCTTC.

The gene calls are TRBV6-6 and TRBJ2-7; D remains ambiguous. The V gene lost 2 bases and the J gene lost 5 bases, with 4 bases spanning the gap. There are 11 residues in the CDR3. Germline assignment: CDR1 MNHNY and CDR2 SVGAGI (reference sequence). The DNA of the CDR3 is TGTGCCAGCAGTTACGAGAACGAGCAGTACTTC. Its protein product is CASSYENEQYF.

CDR3 amino acids: CASSEIRGAGELFF. The CDR3 DNA is TGCGCCAGCAGTGAGATCAGGGGGGCCGGGGAGCTGTTTTTT. V and J are TRBV10-2 and TRBJ2-2; D might be TRBD1 (7 bases). Trimming took off 2 bases at V and 6 bases at J, with 10 bases between the two ends. In germline, CDR1 is WSHSY, CDR2 SAAADI. CDR3 size: 14 residues.

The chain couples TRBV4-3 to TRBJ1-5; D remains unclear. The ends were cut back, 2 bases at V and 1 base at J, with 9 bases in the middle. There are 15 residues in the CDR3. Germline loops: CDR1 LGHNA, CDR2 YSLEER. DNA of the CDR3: TGCGCCAGCAGCCAACAACATCAGAGCAATCAGCCCCAGCATTTT. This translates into CASSQQHQSNQPQHF.

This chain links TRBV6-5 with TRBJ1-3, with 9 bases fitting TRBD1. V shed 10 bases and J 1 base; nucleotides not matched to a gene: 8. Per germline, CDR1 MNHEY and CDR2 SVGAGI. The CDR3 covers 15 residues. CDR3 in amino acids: CATSGTGMSGNTIYF. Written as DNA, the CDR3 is TGTGCCACCTCCGGGACAGGGATGTCTGGAAACACCATATATTTT.

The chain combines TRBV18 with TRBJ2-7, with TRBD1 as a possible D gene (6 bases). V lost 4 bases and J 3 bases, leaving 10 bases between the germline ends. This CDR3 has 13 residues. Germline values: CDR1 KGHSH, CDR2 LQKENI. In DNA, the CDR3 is TGTGCCAGCTCACATAGACAGGACTACGAGCAGTACTTC. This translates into CASSHRQDYEQYF.

CDR3 protein: CASSWLIGTGNNEQYF. The CDR3 DNA follows: TGTGCCAGCAGCTGGCTAATCGGGACAGGGAACAACGAGCAGTACTTC. The chain couples TRBV5-6 to TRBJ2-7; 9 nucleotides match TRBD1. The length of the CDR3 is 16 residues. Trimming at V came to 3 bases and at J to 5 bases, leaving 12 bases not matched to a gene. From germline, CDR1 is SGHDT and CDR2 YYEEEE. The full variable domain, in which reference TRBV5-6 and TRBJ2-7 provide the parts outside the CDR3, is DAGVTQSPTHLIKTRGQQVTLRCSPKSGHDTVSWYQQALGQGPQFIFQYYEEEERQRGNFPDRFSGHQFPNYSSELNVNALLLGDSALYLCASSWLIGTGNNEQYFGPGTRLTVT.

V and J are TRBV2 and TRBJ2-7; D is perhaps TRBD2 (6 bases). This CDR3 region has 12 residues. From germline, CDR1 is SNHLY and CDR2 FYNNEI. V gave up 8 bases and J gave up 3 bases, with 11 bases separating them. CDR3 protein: CASRRAGYEQYF. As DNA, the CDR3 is TGTGCCAGCCGGAGGGCAGGCTACGAGCAGTACTTC.

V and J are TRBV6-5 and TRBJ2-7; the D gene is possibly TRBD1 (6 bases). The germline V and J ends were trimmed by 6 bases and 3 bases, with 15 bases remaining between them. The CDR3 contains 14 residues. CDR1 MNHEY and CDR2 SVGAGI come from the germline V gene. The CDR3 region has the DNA TGTGCCAGCAGGAGGGGGACACCCAACTACGAGCAGTACTTC. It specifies CASRRGTPNYEQYF.

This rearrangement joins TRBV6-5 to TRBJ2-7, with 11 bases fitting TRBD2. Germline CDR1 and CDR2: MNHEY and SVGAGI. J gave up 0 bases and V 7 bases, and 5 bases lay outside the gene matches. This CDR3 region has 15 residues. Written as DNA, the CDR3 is TGTGCCAGCACTAGGACTAGCGGGTACTCCTACGAGCAGTACTTC. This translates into CASTRTSGYSYEQYF.

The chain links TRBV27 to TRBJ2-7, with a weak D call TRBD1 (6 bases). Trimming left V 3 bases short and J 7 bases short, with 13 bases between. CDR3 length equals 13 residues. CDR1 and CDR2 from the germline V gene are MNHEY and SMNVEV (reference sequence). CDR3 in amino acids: CASSFGLGGEQYF. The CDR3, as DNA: TGTGCCAGCAGTTTCGGTTTAGGGGGTGAGCAGTACTTC.

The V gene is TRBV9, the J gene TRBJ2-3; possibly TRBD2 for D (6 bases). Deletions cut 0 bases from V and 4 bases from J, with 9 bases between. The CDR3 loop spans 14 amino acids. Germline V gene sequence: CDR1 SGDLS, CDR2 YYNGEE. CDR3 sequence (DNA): TGTGCCAGCAGCGTAGGCGGGGATCCAGATACGCAGTATTTT. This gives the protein CASSVGGDPDTQYF.

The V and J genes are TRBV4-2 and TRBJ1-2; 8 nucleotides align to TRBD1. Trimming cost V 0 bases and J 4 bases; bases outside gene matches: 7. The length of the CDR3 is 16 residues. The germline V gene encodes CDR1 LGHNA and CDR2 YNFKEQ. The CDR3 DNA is TGTGCCAGCAGCCAAGACCCGGGGACAGGTCCCTATGGCTACACCTTC. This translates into CASSQDPGTGPYGYTF.

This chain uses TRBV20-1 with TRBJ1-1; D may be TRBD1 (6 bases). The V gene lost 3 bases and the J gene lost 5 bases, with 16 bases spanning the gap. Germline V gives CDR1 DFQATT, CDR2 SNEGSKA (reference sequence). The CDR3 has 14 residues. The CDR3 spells CSASLQGILTEAFF. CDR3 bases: TGCAGTGCTAGTCTGCAGGGGATTTTGACTGAAGCTTTCTTT.

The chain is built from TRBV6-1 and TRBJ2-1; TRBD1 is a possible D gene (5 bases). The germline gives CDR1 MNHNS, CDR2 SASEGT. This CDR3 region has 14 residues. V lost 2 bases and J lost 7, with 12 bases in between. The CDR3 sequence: CASSEWGDQNEQFF. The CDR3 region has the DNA TGTGCCAGCAGTGAATGGGGCGACCAGAATGAGCAGTTCTTC.

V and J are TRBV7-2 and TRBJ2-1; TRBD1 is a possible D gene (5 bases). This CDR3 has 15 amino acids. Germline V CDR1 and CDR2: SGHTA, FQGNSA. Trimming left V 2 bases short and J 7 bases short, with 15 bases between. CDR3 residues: CASSLLVGGANEQFF. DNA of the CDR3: TGTGCCAGCAGCTTATTAGTGGGTGGGGCTAATGAGCAGTTCTTC.

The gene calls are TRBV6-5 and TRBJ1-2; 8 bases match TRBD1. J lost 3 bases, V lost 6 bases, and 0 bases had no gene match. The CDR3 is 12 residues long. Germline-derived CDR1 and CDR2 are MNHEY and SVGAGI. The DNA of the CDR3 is TGTGCCAGCAGGACAGGGGACTATGGCTACACCTTC. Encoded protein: CASRTGDYGYTF.

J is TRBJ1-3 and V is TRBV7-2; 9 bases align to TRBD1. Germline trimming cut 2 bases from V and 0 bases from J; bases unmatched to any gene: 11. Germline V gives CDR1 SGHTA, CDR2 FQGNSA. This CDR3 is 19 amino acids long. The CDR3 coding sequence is TGTGCCAGCAGCTTACGGGCCGGGACAGGGCCTCTCTCTGGAAACACCATATATTTT. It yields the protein CASSLRAGTGPLSGNTIYF. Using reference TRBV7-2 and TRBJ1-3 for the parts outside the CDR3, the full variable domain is GAGVSQSPSNKVTEKGKDVELRCDPISGHTALYWYRQSLGQGLEFLIYFQGNSAPDKSGLPSDRFSAERTGGSVSTLTIQRTQQEDSAVYLCASSLRAGTGPLSGNTIYFGEGSWLTVV.